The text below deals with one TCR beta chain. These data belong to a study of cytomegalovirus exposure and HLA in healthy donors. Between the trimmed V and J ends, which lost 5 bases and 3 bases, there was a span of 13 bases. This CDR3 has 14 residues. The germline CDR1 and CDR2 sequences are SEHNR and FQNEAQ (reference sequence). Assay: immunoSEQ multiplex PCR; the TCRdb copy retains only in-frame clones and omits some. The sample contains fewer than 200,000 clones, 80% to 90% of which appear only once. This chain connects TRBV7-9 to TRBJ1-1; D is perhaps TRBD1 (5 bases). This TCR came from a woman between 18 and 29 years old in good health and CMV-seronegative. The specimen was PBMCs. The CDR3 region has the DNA TGTGCCAGCAGCGTCCGGCAGGGTCACACTGAAGCTTTCTTT. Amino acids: CASSVRQGHTEAFF.